Included here is one TCR beta chain sequence, with context. This entry comes from a study of blood T cell repertoires in COVID-19. Study details: The United States, Italy and Spain supplied acute and convalescent COVID-19 samples.

TCRdb keeps only in-frame clones here, not all; method: immunoSEQ multiplex PCR. The profile covers around 110,000 clones, with over 80% appearing a single time and 0.83% taken by the ten largest. Trimming stripped 1 base from V and 4 bases from J, with 11 bases between. Per the germline V gene, CDR1 is SGHAT and CDR2 is FQNNGV. The CDR3 has 14 amino acids. This clonotype was sampled from a woman in her sixties or seventies with acute or convalescent COVID-19. Sequencing was performed on peripheral blood. This chain links TRBV11-2 with TRBJ2-7, with D maybe TRBD1 (5 bases). CDR3 in DNA: TGTGCCAGCAGCTTAGGACTCAGGGCTTACGAGCAGTACTTC. Translated: CASSLGLRAYEQYF.